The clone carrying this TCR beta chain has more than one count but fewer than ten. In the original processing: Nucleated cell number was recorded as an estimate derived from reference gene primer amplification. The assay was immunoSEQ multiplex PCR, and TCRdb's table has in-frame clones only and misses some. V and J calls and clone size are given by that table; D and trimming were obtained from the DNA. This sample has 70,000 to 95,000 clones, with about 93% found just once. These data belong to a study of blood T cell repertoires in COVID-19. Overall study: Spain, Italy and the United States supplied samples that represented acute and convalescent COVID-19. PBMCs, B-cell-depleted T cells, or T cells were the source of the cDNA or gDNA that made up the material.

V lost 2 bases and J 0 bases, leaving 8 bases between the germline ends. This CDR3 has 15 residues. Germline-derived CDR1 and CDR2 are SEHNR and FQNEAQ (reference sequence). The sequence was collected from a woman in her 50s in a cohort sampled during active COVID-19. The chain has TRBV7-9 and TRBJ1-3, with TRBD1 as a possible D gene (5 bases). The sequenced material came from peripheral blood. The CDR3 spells CASSLWGGSGNTIYF. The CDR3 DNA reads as TGTGCCAGCAGCTTATGGGGGGGCTCTGGAAACACCATATATTTT.